One and the same sample provided the 21 T cell receptor beta chains below, sequenced in a study of somatic mutations in cytotoxic T cells in rheumatoid arthritis. The assay was immunoSEQ multiplex PCR, and TCRdb's table has in-frame clones only and misses some. The sample includes about 6,900 clones, roughly 71% of them seen just once. Specimen: CD8+ T cells sorted from blood. The receptor set was obtained from an adult with rheumatoid arthritis.

This chain connects TRBV27 to TRBJ2-7, with 7 positions matching TRBD1. The CDR3 is made up of 15 amino acids. V was pared by 6 bases and J by 2 bases, with 10 bases of the junction left unmatched. Germline V lookup: CDR1 MNHEY, CDR2 SMNVEV (reference sequence). CDR3 residues: CASRITSGQTYEQYF. CDR3 in DNA: TGTGCCAGCAGGATCACATCGGGACAGACCTACGAGCAGTACTTC.

The chain is built from TRBV5-1 and TRBJ2-3; D might be TRBD1 or TRBD2, each matching 5 bases. Germline CDR1 is SGHRS and CDR2 is YFSETQ. This CDR3 has 16 amino acids. The V end lost 4 bases, the J end lost 0 bases, and 15 bases lay between the germline ends. The CDR3 reads CASSMVGEISTDTQYF. CDR3 sequence (DNA): TGCGCCAGCAGCATGGTGGGGGAGATTAGCACAGATACGCAGTATTTT. Together with reference TRBV5-1 and TRBJ2-3, the CDR3 gives the full variable domain: KAGVTQTPRYLIKTRGQQVTLSCSPISGHRSVSWYQQTPGQGLQFLFEYFSETQRNKGNFPGRFSGRQFSNSRSEMNVSTLELGDSALYLCASSMVGEISTDTQYFGPGTRLTVL.

This clone was detected a few times. This chain joins TRBV10-3 and TRBJ1-5, with D unclear. CDR1 is ENHRY and CDR2 is SYGVKD in the germline V gene. The CDR3 runs 13 residues. The V gene lost 10 bases and the J gene lost 6 bases, with 16 bases spanning the gap. CDR3 loop: CATRTSESQPQHF. In DNA form, the CDR3 reads TGTGCCACGCGGACTTCTGAGAGTCAGCCCCAGCATTTT.

The chain joins TRBV4-3 to TRBJ2-5; 9 bases are a match to TRBD2. J gave up 1 base and V 0 bases, and 0 bases lay outside the gene matches. From germline, CDR1 is LGHNA and CDR2 YSLEER. This CDR3 is built from 15 residues. CDR3 region: CASSQERGGQETQYF. For the CDR3, the DNA is TGCGCCAGCAGCCAAGAGCGGGGGGGCCAAGAGACCCAGTACTTC.

The chain links TRBV14 to TRBJ2-3; D is undetermined. Germline V lookup: CDR1 SGHDN, CDR2 FVKESK. The ends were cut back, 0 bases at V and 0 bases at J, with 10 bases in the middle. The CDR3 totals 16 residues. The DNA of the CDR3 is TGTGCCAGCAGCCAAGAAATTGACTCAAGCACAGATACGCAGTATTTT. The encoded protein is CASSQEIDSSTDTQYF.

The table lists this clone with a few counts. The rearrangement joins TRBV27 to TRBJ2-7; no clear D gene. Germline V gives CDR1 MNHEY, CDR2 SMNVEV (reference sequence). Trimming left V 7 bases short and J 4 bases short, with 5 bases between. The CDR3 length is 10 residues. CDR3 residues: CASTRYEQYF. As DNA, the CDR3 is TGTGCCAGCACCCGTTACGAGCAGTACTTC.

The CDR3: CASSLSVWTHPYNEQFF. The CDR3 bases are TGTGCCAGCAGCTTAAGCGTCTGGACACATCCCTACAATGAGCAGTTCTTC. The chain employs TRBV11-2 and TRBJ2-1; perhaps TRBD1 as D (5 bases). Germline CDR1 is SGHAT and CDR2 is FQNNGV. This CDR3 region has 17 residues. Trimming stripped 2 bases from V and 2 bases from J, with 16 bases between.

This clone was detected only a few times. The chain employs TRBV10-3 and TRBJ1-1; maybe TRBD1 (5 bases). Trimming stripped 3 bases from V and 3 bases from J, with 11 bases between. Germline CDR1 ENHRY, CDR2 SYGVKD. The CDR3 is 14 amino acids. This CDR3 is CAISEELGDTEAFF. The CDR3 DNA reads as TGTGCCATCAGTGAAGAACTAGGGGACACTGAAGCTTTCTTT.

The chain recombines TRBV13 with TRBJ2-3, with 10 bases lining up with TRBD2. Trimming took 1 base from V and 2 from J; bases not matched to a gene: 9. From germline, CDR1 is PRHDT and CDR2 FYEKMQ (reference sequence). The CDR3 length is 18 residues. The CDR3 nucleotides are TGTGCCAGCAGCTTAGTATCCTTAGCGGGGGGAGCCACAGATACGCAGTATTTT. Protein sequence: CASSLVSLAGGATDTQYF.

V usage is TRBV18 and J usage is TRBJ1-5, with a weak D call TRBD1 (6 bases). This CDR3 has 16 residues. CDR1 is KGHSH, CDR2 LQKENI, per germline. Between the trimmed V and J ends, which lost 0 bases and 0 bases, there was a span of 9 bases. The CDR3 nucleotides read TGTGCCAGCTCACCACCGGGGGCAGGTAGCAATCAGCCCCAGCATTTT. This gives the protein CASSPPGAGSNQPQHF.

This clone turned up a few times. The chain recombines TRBV2 with TRBJ1-5, with D hard to call. Germline CDR1 reads SNHLY; CDR2 reads FYNNEI. V lost 8 bases to trimming and J lost 7 bases, with 6 bases between them. The CDR3 is 10 amino acids. The CDR3 DNA reads TGTGCCAGCGGAAAGCAGCCCCAGCATTTT. Amino acid sequence: CASGKQPQHF.

The genes are TRBV6-1 and TRBJ2-6; D remains unclear. V gave up 1 base and J gave up 0 bases, with 4 bases separating them. CDR3 size: 15 residues. The germline V gene encodes CDR1 MNHNS and CDR2 SASEGT. The CDR3 DNA is TGTGCCAGCAGTGAAGAGTCCTCTGGGGCCAACGTCCTGACTTTC. It is translated as CASSEESSGANVLTF.

The CDR3 sequence: CASSGQETQYF. CDR3 nucleotide sequence: TGTGCCAGCAGCGGTCAAGAGACCCAGTACTTC. The V and J genes are TRBV7-9 and TRBJ2-5, with D uncertain. There are 11 residues in the CDR3. Trimming pared 5 bases from V and 2 bases from J, leaving 3 bases between. In germline, CDR1 is SEHNR, CDR2 FQNEAQ (reference sequence).

V is TRBV7-9 and J is TRBJ2-7; no reliable D call. This CDR3 has 18 amino acids. V was shortened by 4 bases and J by 2 bases, with 24 bases between the two germline ends. Germline values: CDR1 SEHNR, CDR2 FQNEAQ (reference sequence). This CDR3 reads CASSSKIVGESRTYEQYF. The CDR3 bases are TGTGCCAGCAGCTCCAAAATCGTTGGTGAATCAAGGACCTACGAGCAGTACTTC.

J is TRBJ2-7 and V is TRBV15; tentative D call: TRBD1 (5 bases). Per the germline V gene, CDR1 is LNHNV and CDR2 is YYDKDF (reference sequence). The germline V and J ends were trimmed by 7 bases and 2 bases, with 12 bases remaining between them. The CDR3 covers 13 residues. The CDR3 nucleotides are TGTGCCACCACCGATGACAGTGCCTACGAGCAGTACTTC. Encoded protein: CATTDDSAYEQYF.

The chain recombines TRBV7-6 with TRBJ2-1, with TRBD2 as a possible D gene (5 bases). This CDR3 spans 19 amino acids. Germline V lookup: CDR1 SGHVS, CDR2 FNYEAQ. V lost 4 bases and J lost 0, with 22 bases in between. This CDR3 reads CASSSRTRAAVPSYNEQFF. Here the CDR3 DNA reads TGTGCCAGCAGCTCCCGAACTAGAGCGGCTGTCCCCTCCTACAATGAGCAGTTCTTC.

The V call is TRBV19, the J call TRBJ2-7; weak D call: TRBD1 (6 bases). Germline lookup yields CDR1 LNHDA and CDR2 SQIVND (reference sequence). The CDR3 consists of 13 residues. Trimming pared 5 bases from V and 2 bases from J, leaving 10 bases between. In nucleotides, the CDR3 is TGTGCCAGTAGTTTGACAGGAGCCTACGAGCAGTACTTC. It is translated as CASSLTGAYEQYF.

The chain recombines TRBV5-1 with TRBJ2-5, with TRBD2 matching 11 bases. CDR1 SGHRS and CDR2 YFSETQ come from the germline V gene. V lost 4 bases, J lost 7 bases, and 9 bases stayed unmatched. CDR3 size: 15 residues. The CDR3 DNA is TGCGCCAGCAGCAACTCACTAGCGGGGGCGGGGACCCAGTACTTC. Its protein product is CASSNSLAGAGTQYF. Using reference TRBV5-1 and TRBJ2-5 for the parts outside the CDR3, the full variable domain is KAGVTQTPRYLIKTRGQQVTLSCSPISGHRSVSWYQQTPGQGLQFLFEYFSETQRNKGNFPGRFSGRQFSNSRSEMNVSTLELGDSALYLCASSNSLAGAGTQYFGPGTRLLVL.

V and J are TRBV2 and TRBJ1-5; possible D gene TRBD1, 5 bases. Germline lookup yields CDR1 SNHLY and CDR2 FYNNEI. There are 15 residues in the CDR3. The V and J ends lost 8 bases and 3 bases respectively, with 17 bases between them. CDR3 loop: CASSGQGANNQPQHF. CDR3 sequence (DNA): TGTGCCAGCTCTGGGCAAGGGGCGAACAATCAGCCCCAGCATTTT.

The chain has TRBV5-6 and TRBJ1-1, with D possibly being TRBD1 (5 bases). From germline, CDR1 is SGHDT and CDR2 YYEEEE. V was clipped by 0 bases and J by 2 bases, with 8 bases between them. This CDR3 spans 14 amino acids. CDR3 region: CASSLDRSNTEAFF. For the CDR3, the DNA is TGTGCCAGCAGCTTGGACAGGAGCAACACTGAAGCTTTCTTT.

This clone turned up a few times. V usage is TRBV6-5 and J usage is TRBJ1-6; 10 positions agree with TRBD1. CDR1 and CDR2 (germline): MNHEY, SVGAGI. Unmatched junction bases numbered 6, after V lost 7 bases and J lost 6 bases. This CDR3 is built from 15 residues. The CDR3 region is CASTRDRGRNSPLHF. The CDR3 DNA is TGTGCCAGCACGAGAGACAGGGGGCGTAATTCACCCCTCCACTTT.